This T cell receptor (beta chain) was recorded in a study of blood T cell repertoires in COVID-19. The CDR3 sequence is 17 residues long. J was trimmed by 7 bases and V by 4 bases; bases with no gene match: 11. CDR1 SGHDT and CDR2 YYEEEE come from the germline V gene. Authors' methods: Using reference gene primer amplification, nucleated cell counts were estimated. Sequenced by immunoSEQ multiplex PCR; TCRdb stores in-frame clones only, minus some. V, J and clone size were drawn from that table, and D and trimming were deduced from the DNA. The data contain approximately 50,000 clones, about 91% of them singletons.

The sample comprised peripheral blood. The genes are TRBV5-6 and TRBJ1-4; 12 positions match TRBD1. This receptor was obtained from a man aged 50 to 60 with active COVID-19. CDR3 residues: CASSGRDRGLRGEKLFF. CDR3 DNA sequence: TGTGCCAGCAGCGGCCGGGACAGGGGGCTTCGAGGTGAAAAACTGTTTTTT.